This T cell receptor beta chain was observed in a study of neurological immune-mediated disorders. Germline-derived CDR1 and CDR2 are LGHDT and YNNKEL (reference sequence). The CDR3 is made up of 18 amino acids. The germline V and J ends were trimmed by 0 bases and 1 base, with 17 bases remaining between them. Every sequencing run gave over 200 million TCR-beta sequences, taken from 15-18 subjects. TCRdb processed the 5' RACE reads anew with MiXCR; each CDR3 protein has one entry. The sample shows 30,000 to 40,000 distinct CDR3 sequences, 3% to 4% of them seen only once. Many counts were recorded for this clonotype.

This rearrangement joins TRBV3-1 to TRBJ2-3; possibly TRBD1 for D (6 bases). The source is a man aged 25 to 40 with multiple sclerosis. The sample taken for sequencing was PBMCs. The CDR3 DNA follows: TGTGCCAGCAGCCAAGAATTGGGCAGGGGAAAGGGCACAGATACGCAGTATTTT. Encoded protein: CASSQELGRGKGTDTQYF.